This T cell receptor (beta chain) was recovered during a study of cytomegalovirus exposure and HLA in healthy donors. Whole-study context: Previous work identified 117 million unique TCR beta sequences from around 200 million T cells.

General study results and limits: Most likely, a cluster of highly shared sequence variants arose as a sequencing artifact.

Germline V gene sequence: CDR1 SGHTA, CDR2 FQGNSA. V lost 1 base and J 6 bases, leaving 13 bases between the germline ends. This CDR3 is 15 amino acids long. PCR amplification relied on 60 Vbeta primers (plus 13 Jbeta primers). Using immunoSEQ multiplex PCR, the repertoire was profiled, and TCRdb retains in-frame clones only, with some absent. The sample includes around 140,000 clones, about 75% of them seen just once. A note on this clone: Its antigen is still unknown.

This receptor was taken from a man between 25 and 39 years old in good health and CMV-seronegative. This chain connects TRBV7-2 to TRBJ2-1; D may be TRBD1 (5 bases). The specimen sequenced was PBMCs. The CDR3 protein is CASSLGTIRGNEQFF. Here the CDR3 DNA reads TGTGCCAGCAGCTTAGGGACGATAAGGGGCAATGAGCAGTTCTTC.